What follows are 20 T cell receptor beta chains derived from one specimen sequenced in a study of blood T cell repertoires in COVID-19. The method was immunoSEQ multiplex PCR; TCRdb's version includes in-frame clones alone and lacks a portion of them. The sample gives 180,000 or so clones, around 80% of which show up once; 6% to 7% is in the top ten. Sequenced input: peripheral blood. Source of these receptors: a middle-aged woman with COVID-19, enrolled during active disease.

The genes are TRBV28 and TRBJ1-6, with D maybe TRBD1 (5 bases). The germline gives CDR1 MDHEN, CDR2 SYDVKM. This CDR3 is built from 14 residues. Trimming took off 6 bases at V and 8 bases at J, with 14 bases between the two ends. The CDR3 is CASSPRGGHSPLHF. The CDR3 bases are TGTGCCAGCAGCCCCCGGGGGGGTCATTCACCCCTCCACTTT.

V is TRBV3-1 (or the pseudogene TRBV3-2) and J is TRBJ1-2; TRBD1 is a possible D gene (5 bases). Trimming took off 4 bases at V and 8 bases at J, with 23 bases between the two ends. Germline-derived CDR1 and CDR2 are LGHDT and YNNKEL (reference sequence). The CDR3 covers 16 residues. The CDR3 DNA is TGTGCCAGCAGCCCCGGCGGGGACGCCGGATTGCGGGGCTACACCTTC. Protein: CASSPGGDAGLRGYTF.

The chain employs TRBV19 and TRBJ2-3, with TRBD1 matching 9 bases. J lost 4 bases, V lost 3 bases, and 2 bases had no gene match. This CDR3 region has 14 residues. Germline V gene lookup returns CDR1 LNHDA and CDR2 SQIVND (reference sequence). The CDR3 sequence: CASSMGQGADTQYF. CDR3 nucleotides: TGTGCCAGTAGTATGGGACAGGGCGCAGATACGCAGTATTTT.

The chain combines TRBV5-6 with TRBJ2-2; TRBD2 matches at 8 bases. The CDR3 totals 14 residues. Unmatched junction bases numbered 7, after V lost 8 bases and J lost 4 bases. Germline CDR1 is SGHDT and CDR2 is YYEEEE. Written as DNA, the CDR3 is TGTGCCAGGGCGGGGGGCCGGAGCACCGGGGAGCTGTTTTTT. This codes for CARAGGRSTGELFF.

This chain joins TRBV15 and TRBJ1-2; 9 bases line up with TRBD1. The V gene's germline CDR1 is LNHNV and CDR2 YYDKDF (reference sequence). This CDR3 region has 14 residues. Trimming cost V 1 base and J 5 bases; bases outside gene matches: 2. CDR3 nucleotide sequence: TGTGCCACCAGCAGAGGAGGGACAGGGTATGGCTACACCTTC. Translating gives CATSRGGTGYGYTF. The variable domain in full, with the rest retrieved from reference TRBV15 and TRBJ1-2, is DAMVIQNPRYQVTQFGKPVTLSCSQTLNHNVMYWYQQKSSQAPKLLFHYYDKDFNNEADTPDNFQSRRPNTSFCFLDIRSPGLGDTAMYLCATSRGGTGYGYTFGSGTRLTVV.

The genes are TRBV27 and TRBJ2-5, with 7 positions matching TRBD1. CDR3 length equals 18 residues. With V trimmed by 0 bases and J by 9 bases, 19 bases remained unmatched. Germline CDR1 and CDR2: MNHEY and SMNVEV (reference sequence). The CDR3 protein is CASSLSETGPRDLSPQYF. CDR3 DNA sequence: TGTGCCAGCAGTTTATCCGAGACAGGGCCCCGTGATTTGAGCCCCCAGTACTTC.

In DNA, the CDR3 is TGCGCCAGCAGCTCCCCGGGGACAGGGGAAGAGACCCAGTACTTC. Protein: CASSSPGTGEETQYF. The chain employs TRBV5-1 and TRBJ2-5, with 10 bases identical to TRBD1. J was trimmed by 3 bases and V by 3 bases; bases with no gene match: 5. The germline V gene encodes CDR1 SGHRS and CDR2 YFSETQ. The CDR3 is made up of 15 amino acids. The full variable domain, with the rest looked up from reference TRBV5-1 and TRBJ2-5, is KAGVTQTPRYLIKTRGQQVTLSCSPISGHRSVSWYQQTPGQGLQFLFEYFSETQRNKGNFPGRFSGRQFSNSRSEMNVSTLELGDSALYLCASSSPGTGEETQYFGPGTRLLVL.

The chain recombines TRBV3-1 (or the pseudogene TRBV3-2) with TRBJ2-1; possibly TRBD2 for D (5 bases). V was cut by 1 base and J by 8 bases, with 18 bases left in between. The CDR3 runs 16 residues. Germline V gene data show CDR1 as LGHDT and CDR2 as YNNKEL (reference sequence). Here the CDR3 DNA reads TGTGCCAGCAGCCAAGCCGGACTCTCTGGTGGAGATGAGCAGTTCTTC. Residues: CASSQAGLSGGDEQFF.

The genes are TRBV28 and TRBJ1-1; TRBD1 is a possible D gene (5 bases). Germline CDR1 and CDR2: MDHEN and SYDVKM. The CDR3 length is 15 residues. The V gene lost 2 bases and the J gene lost 1 base, with 11 bases spanning the gap. The CDR3 loop is CASSLGSGPNTEAFF. DNA for the CDR3: TGTGCCAGCAGTTTAGGGTCAGGGCCGAACACTGAAGCTTTCTTT.

This clone was found once. CDR3 sequence reads: CSASGAELADNEQFF. The CDR3 nucleotides are TGCAGTGCTAGTGGGGCGGAACTAGCGGACAATGAGCAGTTCTTC. The chain couples TRBV20-1 to TRBJ2-1, with 8 bases identical to TRBD2. With V trimmed by 3 bases and J by 5 bases, 9 bases remained unmatched. This CDR3 has 15 residues. The germline V gene has CDR1 DFQATT and CDR2 SNEGSKA (reference sequence).

This clone was detected only a few times. The chain combines TRBV5-5 with TRBJ2-2, with D perhaps matching TRBD1 or TRBD2 (5 bases each). This CDR3 region has 15 residues. V lost 4 bases to trimming and J lost 3 bases, with 13 bases between them. Germline V gene data show CDR1 as SGHKS and CDR2 as YYEKEE (reference sequence). CDR3 sequence reads: CASSLGPRDTGELFF. Here the CDR3 DNA reads TGTGCCAGCAGCCTGGGACCCCGGGACACCGGGGAGCTGTTTTTT.

This rearrangement joins TRBV27 to TRBJ1-5; tentatively, D is TRBD1 (5 bases). The V gene lost 8 bases and the J gene lost 0 bases, with 17 bases spanning the gap. The CDR3 spans 16 residues. Germline assignment: CDR1 MNHEY and CDR2 SMNVEV (reference sequence). CDR3 in amino acids: CASCRTTANSNQPQHF. The CDR3 DNA reads TGTGCCAGCTGTCGAACGACAGCGAATAGCAATCAGCCCCAGCATTTT.

The V call is TRBV28, the J call TRBJ1-5; tentative D call: TRBD1 (6 bases). CDR3 length: 13 residues. V shed 5 bases and J shed 6 bases, with 11 bases lying between them. Germline V gene lookup returns CDR1 MDHEN and CDR2 SYDVKM. CDR3 sequence: CASSGQRSQPQHF. For the CDR3, the DNA is TGTGCCAGCAGTGGACAGCGCAGTCAGCCCCAGCATTTT. The whole variable domain, remainder taken from reference TRBV28 and TRBJ1-5, is DVKVTQSSRYLVKRTGEKVFLECVQDMDHENMFWYRQDPGLGLRLIYFSYDVKMKEKGDIPEGYSVSREKKERFSLILESASTNQTSMYLCASSGQRSQPQHFGDGTRLSIL.

CDR3 sequence (DNA): TGTGCCAGCAGGGAATACGGACAGTTGAACACTGAAGCTTTCTTT. Translated: CASREYGQLNTEAFF. The chain carries TRBV3-1 (or the pseudogene TRBV3-2) and TRBJ1-1; weak D call: TRBD1 (6 bases). Deletions cut 6 bases from V and 0 bases from J, with 14 bases between. Germline assignment: CDR1 LGHDT and CDR2 YNNKEL (reference sequence). The CDR3 runs to 15 residues.

The chain recombines TRBV27 with TRBJ2-7, with no clear D. CDR1 and CDR2 from the germline V gene are MNHEY and SMNVEV (reference sequence). Trimming took off 5 bases at V and 2 bases at J, with 13 bases between the two ends. This CDR3 contains 14 residues. The CDR3 DNA sequence: TGTGCCAGCAGTCCCAGAGGTGTCCCCTACGAGCAGTACTTC. This translates into CASSPRGVPYEQYF.

The V call is TRBV6-4, the J call TRBJ2-1, with 9 bases identical to TRBD2. CDR1 and CDR2 (germline): MRHNA, SNTAGT. This CDR3 has 12 residues. With 8 bases clipped from V and 8 bases from J, the junction kept 4 bases outside the gene matches. Here the CDR3 DNA reads TGTGCCAGCGCGGGACTAGCCGATGAGCAGTTCTTC. Translation gives CASAGLADEQFF.

The rearrangement links TRBV5-1 to TRBJ2-1, with 9 bases identical to TRBD2. The CDR3 extends over 16 amino acids. In germline, CDR1 is SGHRS, CDR2 YFSETQ. V lost 6 bases and J lost 9; bases outside the gene matches: 16. CDR3 bases: TGCGCCAGCATCCGAGGGGCTAGCGGGGCTGAGGGTGAGCAGTTCTTC. Translation: CASIRGASGAEGEQFF.

CDR3 amino acids: CSVKEGLVTGELFF. Written as DNA, the CDR3 is TGCAGCGTGAAGGAGGGACTAGTGACCGGGGAGCTGTTTTTT. The J gene is TRBJ2-2, the V gene TRBV29-1; 8 nucleotides agree with TRBD2. Germline assignment: CDR1 SQVTM and CDR2 ANQGSEA. Trimming cost V 6 bases and J 5 bases; bases outside gene matches: 8. The CDR3 has 14 residues.

The V gene is TRBV6-6, the J gene TRBJ1-1; D might be TRBD1 (5 bases). The germline V and J ends were trimmed by 5 bases and 1 base, with 11 bases remaining between them. Germline lookup yields CDR1 MNHNY and CDR2 SVGAGI (reference sequence). The CDR3 runs to 14 residues. Here the CDR3 DNA reads TGTGCCAGCAGTCCCCGACAGAGGAACACTGAAGCTTTCTTT. Translating gives CASSPRQRNTEAFF.

This clone was recorded once. The CDR3 DNA is TGTGCCAGCAGCCCAGGACAGGGTTATGGAAACACCATATATTTT. It encodes CASSPGQGYGNTIYF. The V call is TRBV5-4, the J call TRBJ1-3, with 8 bases aligning to TRBD1. The V and J ends lost 4 bases and 3 bases, in that order; junction bases with no gene match: 6. CDR3 size: 15 residues. Germline assignment: CDR1 SGHNT and CDR2 YYREEE (reference sequence). Filled out from reference TRBV5-4 and TRBJ1-3, the complete variable domain reads ETGVTQSPTHLIKTRGQQVTLRCSSQSGHNTVSWYQQALGQGPQFIFQYYREEENGRGNFPPRFSGLQFPNYSSELNVNALELDDSALYLCASSPGQGYGNTIYFGEGSWLTVV.